What follows is one TCR beta chain and its context. This sample is part of a study of blood T cell repertoires in COVID-19. Clones were read by immunoSEQ multiplex PCR, and TCRdb kept only the in-frame ones, dropping some. The table lists roughly 400,000 clones, 90% to 95% of them singletons. The CDR3 is 16 amino acids. Germline trimming cut 5 bases from V and 7 bases from J; bases unmatched to any gene: 13. In germline, CDR1 is PRHDT, CDR2 FYEKMQ (reference sequence). The sequenced sample consisted of PBMCs or T cells enriched from blood (not recorded which). The genes are TRBV13 and TRBJ2-7; 11 positions agree with TRBD2. The source of this sequence is a middle-aged woman who had been exposed to COVID-19. The CDR3 sequence: CASSPGGSGGGMEQYF. CDR3 DNA: TGTGCCAGCAGCCCCGGCGGTAGCGGGGGGGGGATGGAGCAGTACTTC.